This T cell receptor (beta chain) was found in a study of T-cell memory formation after mild COVID-19. The overall study: For the most part, TCR clusters were specific to one donor. Study results and caveats: Clones that got smaller from day 15 to 85 had even CD4/CD8, while clones growing later tipped toward CD4+. Prior to infection, memory already included some responding clones, suggesting cross-reactive memory joined.

Note on this clonotype: The antigen is not known.

Constant-segment primers were used for 5'RACE, and the resulting TCR alpha and TCR beta cDNA libraries carried sample barcodes and UMIs. MiXCR, applied by TCRdb to the 5' RACE reads, yields one record per CDR3 protein. The data hold roughly 280,000 distinct CDR3 sequences, with around 15% observed a single time. Input material: PBMCs or a T cell subset sorted from them (not recorded which). This receptor was identified in a man younger than 30 who had mild COVID-19 (a few samples of this study predate the infection). Cell type and time point are not known.

This chain's CDR3 is CASSIADNEQFF. CDR3 coding DNA: TGCGCCAGCAGCATAGCGGACAATGAGCAGTTCTTC. The chain recombines TRBV5-1 with TRBJ2-1, with D possibly TRBD2 on 6 matching bases. There are 12 residues in the CDR3. Germline CDR1 reads SGHRS; CDR2 reads YFSETQ. The V end was cut by 4 bases, the J end by 5 bases, with 7 bases between.